This is a list of T cell receptor beta chains from one sample in a study of blood T cell repertoires in COVID-19. Using immunoSEQ multiplex PCR, the repertoire was profiled, and TCRdb retains in-frame clones only, with some absent. The sample lists approximately 120,000 clones; more than 80% were seen once. Material for sequencing was peripheral blood. These receptors were obtained from a human donor in a cohort sampled during active COVID-19. The CDR3 runs from the conserved cysteine through the conserved F or W. D genes are given only for firm matches. The listing skips clone size in some rows; elsewhere it reads once, few, many or a size class.

CDR3: CAISESSGGREQFF; DNA: TGTGCCATCAGTGAGTCGAGCGGGGGCCGTGAGCAGTTCTTC; J: TRBJ2-1; size: .; D: TRBD2; V: TRBV10-3
CDR3: CASSPKSGGLDTQYF; DNA: TGTGCCAGCAGCCCTAAAAGCGGGGGCCTGGATACGCAGTATTTT; J: TRBJ2-3; size: .; D: TRBD2; V: TRBV5-4
CDR3: CASSLAPGRDEQFF; DNA: TGTGCCAGCAGCTTAGCCCCCGGGCGGGATGAGCAGTTCTTC; J: TRBJ2-1; size: .; D: .; V: TRBV7-3
CDR3: CAWNRGGLGEQYF; DNA: TGTGCCTGGAACCGGGGGGGCCTTGGGGAGCAGTACTTC; J: TRBJ2-7; size: .; D: TRBD2; V: TRBV30
CDR3: CASNRQEINNEQFF; DNA: TGTGCCAGCAACCGACAGGAGATAAACAATGAGCAGTTCTTC; J: TRBJ2-1; size: .; D: .; V: TRBV11-2
CDR3: CASRLTRTGGDEQYF; DNA: TGCGCCAGCAGACTTACGAGGACAGGGGGCGACGAGCAGTACTTC; J: TRBJ2-7; size: .; D: TRBD1; V: TRBV4-1
CDR3: CAWSAGGGYSGNTIYF; DNA: TGTGCCTGGAGTGCCGGGGGAGGTTACTCTGGAAACACCATATATTTT; J: TRBJ1-3; size: .; D: .; V: TRBV30
CDR3: CATSFDRSFSYEQYF; DNA: TGTGCCACCAGCTTTGACAGGTCCTTCTCCTACGAGCAGTACTTC; J: TRBJ2-7; size: .; D: .; V: TRBV15
CDR3: CASSHLAGVTDTQYF; DNA: TGTGCCAGCAGTCATCTAGCGGGAGTAACAGATACGCAGTATTTT; J: TRBJ2-3; size: .; D: TRBD2; V: TRBV27
CDR3: CASTPRGQSYEQYF; DNA: TGTGCCAGCACCCCTCGGGGACAATCCTACGAGCAGTACTTC; J: TRBJ2-7; size: .; D: .; V: TRBV7-4
CDR3: CATSDTGGERSNEQFF; DNA: TGTGCCACCAGTGATACAGGGGGTGAAAGATCTAATGAGCAGTTCTTC; J: TRBJ2-1; size: .; D: TRBD1; V: TRBV24-1
CDR3: CASSLGDRSNSPLHF; DNA: TGCGCCAGCAGCCTCGGGGACAGATCTAATTCACCCCTCCACTTT; J: TRBJ1-6; size: .; D: TRBD1; V: TRBV5-1
CDR3: CSASGLAGGLPYNEQFF; DNA: TGCAGTGCTAGTGGGCTAGCGGGAGGTTTGCCCTACAATGAGCAGTTCTTC; J: TRBJ2-1; size: .; D: TRBD2; V: TRBV20-1
CDR3: CASSQDLRADTQYF; DNA: TGCGCCAGCAGCCAAGATTTAAGAGCAGATACGCAGTATTTT; J: TRBJ2-3; size: once; D: .; V: TRBV4-1
CDR3: CAWSPPRGVGAGELFF; DNA: TGTGCCTGGAGTCCGCCCCGGGGGGTGGGGGCCGGGGAGCTGTTTTTT; J: TRBJ2-2; size: .; D: TRBD2; V: TRBV30
CDR3: CSVKRTGITTEAFF; DNA: TGCAGCGTGAAGCGGACAGGGATTACCACTGAAGCTTTCTTT; J: TRBJ1-1; size: .; D: TRBD1; V: TRBV29-1
CDR3: CASSNWRDENTEAFF; DNA: TGTGCCAGCAGCAATTGGAGGGACGAGAACACTGAAGCTTTCTTT; J: TRBJ1-1; size: .; D: .; V: TRBV21-1
CDR3: CASSRQGVSEQYF; DNA: TGTGCCAGCTCAAGACAGGGGGTAAGCGAGCAGTACTTC; J: TRBJ2-7; size: .; D: TRBD1; V: TRBV25-1
CDR3: CASIIGGGTEAFF; DNA: TGCGCCAGCATTATCGGGGGAGGGACTGAAGCTTTCTTT; J: TRBJ1-1; size: .; D: .; V: TRBV10-2
CDR3: CASSTLRRQLNVLTF; DNA: TGTGCCAGCAGTACCCTCCGCCGACAACTCAACGTCCTGACTTTC; J: TRBJ2-6; size: .; D: .; V: TRBV6-5